This T cell receptor (beta chain) was retrieved from a study of OX40 agonist ivuxolimab in advanced cancers. For the wider study: Ivuxolimab was an agonistic, fully human IgG2 monoclonal antibody directed against OX40 (CD134), a costimulatory receptor. Of the roughly 51 patients in dose escalation, some 20 had hepatocellular carcinoma, roughly 15 had melanoma, 9 had renal cell carcinoma and 9 had head and neck cancer. Partial responses were achieved by three dose-escalation patients, of whom one had hepatocellular carcinoma and two had cutaneous melanoma. The point of sequencing TCRbeta in the periphery was to test whether ivuxolimab changed TCR sequence diversity and drove clonal T-cell expansion. Prior anti-PD-1, anti-PD-L1 or anti-CTLA-4 therapy was permitted, and 35% to 40% of dose-escalation patients had received checkpoint inhibitors. Intravenous ivuxolimab was administered to patients every 2 weeks at six dose levels: 0.01, 0.1, 0.3, 1.5, 3 and 10 mg/kg. In the dose-escalation cohort, approximately 82% of patients were male, and the mean age was approximately 60 years, with a range of about 23 to 80. The monotherapy dose-escalation portion (N ≈ 50 patients) of the phase I ivuxolimab trial is reported in the paper. What the research found in general, with its limitations: At doses of 0.1 to 3.0 mg/kg, clonal expansion of both CD4+ and CD8+ blood T cells was observed from baseline to week 6. Low levels of normalized T-cell clonal expansion were also seen in some patients who did not respond. After ivuxolimab, CD8+ T cells had more expanded clones than CD4+ T cells on average. Which antigens the clonally expanded peripheral T cells were specific for was not determined. In the 0.1-3.0 mg/kg groups, partial responders were among the patients with the lowest normalized peripheral clonal expansion, particularly in CD8+ T cells.

For sequencing of the TCRbeta CDR3 region, genomic DNA was extracted from the sorted cells. The immunoSEQ Assay was used to sequence the TCRbeta CDR3 regions. This is the immuneACCESS table as TCRdb keeps it, with only in-frame sequences that have V and J called. A part of the clones is gone; compared with another copy, unresolved V genes explain less than half, and the rest is unexplained. This sample has more than 40,000 clones in its table, and roughly 84% of those were observed once. 20% to 25% of the sample is held by the ten biggest clonotypes. A word on this clone: The target of this receptor is not known. Base qualities were left out, and no much larger clone turns up one base away.

Patients with a history of autoimmune disease or receiving systemic immunosuppression were excluded from the trial. In every dose cohort, peripheral blood was drawn for TCR sequencing at baseline, cycle 4 day 1, and cycle 7 day 1. Samples came from an open-label, multicenter, first-in-human phase I dose-escalation trial of ivuxolimab. Adults with locally advanced or metastatic head and neck squamous cell, hepatocellular, melanoma or renal cell carcinoma were enrolled in the trial. CD4+ and CD8+ T cells were sorted separately from peripheral blood before TCR sequencing. The V end loses 8 bases and the J end loses 2 bases, and a stretch of 16 bases separates them. The CDR3 runs 14 residues from the cysteine to the phenylalanine. Kept here is only the CDR3 DNA, which spans 42 bases and is read in frame from base 1. For CDR1 and CDR2, the germline V gene lists SNHLY and FYNNEI.

The receptor was derived from an adult with an advanced solid tumor such as melanoma, head and neck, liver or kidney cancer. The sample here was CD4+ or CD8+ T cells sorted from blood, taken in a trial of the OX40 agonist ivuxolimab. The chain is made from TRBV2 and TRBJ2-7; the D gene is perhaps TRBD2, on 6 matching bases. The sequenced DNA: TGTGCCAGCGCTCCGGGGAGGATACCCTACGAGCAGTACTTC. This is translated as CASAPGRIPYEQYF.